These T cell receptor beta chains were read from a single sample in a study of PD-1 blockade in classical Hodgkin lymphoma. Clones were sequenced by immunoSEQ multiplex PCR, and TCRdb holds only the in-frame ones, with some missing. Among roughly 52,000 clones listed, roughly 86% were seen once. The sequences come from peripheral blood mononuclear cells (PBMCs), collected before the fourth cycle of nivolumab. The source of these receptors is a human donor with classical Hodgkin lymphoma. The CDR3 runs from the conserved cysteine through the conserved F or W. Each record gives: V gene, D gene, clone size, J gene, CDR3 DNA, CDR3 protein. D genes are given only for firm matches. For some rows the clone size is stated as once, few or many, or as a class when expanded; others skip it.

TRBV18,TRBD1,-,TRBJ2-5,TGTGCCAGCTCCCTACAGGGGGAAGAGACCCAGTACTTC,CASSLQGEETQYF
TRBV2,-,once,TRBJ2-5,TGTGCCAGCAGTGAAGAAGGGGACTGGCCCGTGTACTTC,CASSEEGDWPVYF
TRBV10-3,TRBD2,once,TRBJ2-3,TGTGCCATCAGTGAGGCTAGCGGGTACACAGATACGCAGTATTTT,CAISEASGYTDTQYF
TRBV5-5,TRBD1,-,TRBJ2-2,TGTGCCAGCAGCCCACGGACAGGTTCGAACACCGGGGAGCTGTTTTTT,CASSPRTGSNTGELFF
TRBV4-2,-,once,TRBJ1-3,TGTGCCAGCAGCCAAGACGTGGCAAGGGCAACCCTCTCTGGAAACACCATATATTTT,CASSQDVARATLSGNTIYF
TRBV19,-,-,TRBJ1-6,TGTGCCAGTAGTTGGGAAGGGCCTGGGAATTCACCCCTCCACTTT,CASSWEGPGNSPLHF
TRBV19,TRBD2,once,TRBJ2-7,TGTGCCAGTAAACTAGCGGGTGATTCCTACGAGCAGTACTTC,CASKLAGDSYEQYF
TRBV4-1,-,-,TRBJ1-1,TGCGCCAGCAGCCCAGAAGGGGGGGCGCGGATGAACACTGAAGCTTTCTTT,CASSPEGGARMNTEAFF
TRBV5-1,-,-,TRBJ2-7,TGCGCCAGCAGCTTTAACGGGATCCAGGATCCCTACGAGCAGTACTTC,CASSFNGIQDPYEQYF
TRBV5-1,-,-,TRBJ1-1,TGCGCCAGCAGCTTGGGTGAGAACACTGAAGCTTTCTTT,CASSLGENTEAFF
TRBV29-1,-,-,TRBJ2-7,TGCAGCGTTCGCAGGGGAGGGGGACAGCAGTACTTC,CSVRRGGGQQYF
TRBV4-2,TRBD1,-,TRBJ1-4,TGTGCCAGCAGCCAGCTCGGACAGGGAGCTAATGAAAAACTGTTTTTT,CASSQLGQGANEKLFF
TRBV27,-,-,TRBJ2-3,TGTGCCAGCAGTTTATGGCACCGACCGGGGGATACGCAGTATTTT,CASSLWHRPGDTQYF
TRBV2,-,-,TRBJ2-6,TGTGCCAGTAGCAGGGGAGACTTCTCTGGGGCCAACGTCCTGACTTTC,CASSRGDFSGANVLTF
TRBV9,-,-,TRBJ1-2,TGTGCCAGCAGCCTCAGGGCAGCTAACTATGGCTACACCTTC,CASSLRAANYGYTF
TRBV2,-,once,TRBJ2-2,TGTGCCAGCAGTGTGGTAACCGGAAGCACCGGGGAGCTGTTTTTT,CASSVVTGSTGELFF
TRBV15,-,-,TRBJ1-6,TGTGCCACCAGCAGAGATGGGGGTTCACCCCTCCACTTT,CATSRDGGSPLHF
TRBV15,TRBD1,-,TRBJ2-2,TGTGCCACCAGCAGAGAGGGGACAGGAGACACCGGGGAGCTGTTTTTT,CATSREGTGDTGELFF
TRBV5-8,-,-,TRBJ2-7,TGTGCCAGCAGCTTAAAGGTCCAGGTTCACGAGCAGTACTTC,CASSLKVQVHEQYF
TRBV18,-,-,TRBJ2-2,TGTGCCAGCTCACCAATTCAGGGGAACACCGGGGAGCTGTTTTTT,CASSPIQGNTGELFF
TRBV7-6,-,-,TRBJ1-1,TGTGCCAGCAGCACGAGAGGGAACACTGAAGCTTTCTTT,CASSTRGNTEAFF
TRBV28,-,-,TRBJ2-4,TGTGCCAGCAGTTATAGCCGTTTTCAGTACTTC,CASSYSRFQYF
TRBV5-1,TRBD1,-,TRBJ1-1,TGCGCCAGCAGCTTTACAGGGGGAGTCACTGAAGCTTTCTTT,CASSFTGGVTEAFF
TRBV7-3,-,once,TRBJ2-5,TGTGCCAGCAGCCGTGGGCATCAAGAGACCCAGTACTTC,CASSRGHQETQYF
TRBV14,-,-,TRBJ2-3,TGTGCCAGCAGCCAAGTCAAGGCCAGCGCGAGCACAGATACGCAGTATTTT,CASSQVKASASTDTQYF
TRBV7-3,TRBD1,-,TRBJ1-4,TGTGCCAGCAGCTTACAGGGGGGCGAAGGCGAAAAACTGTTTTTT,CASSLQGGEGEKLFF
TRBV11-1,-,-,TRBJ1-1,TGTGCCAGCAGAACGGGGCAGTTGAACACTGAAGCTTTCTTT,CASRTGQLNTEAFF
TRBV29-1,TRBD2,-,TRBJ2-7,TGCAGCGTTGAATCCCTGGGACTAGCGGGGTCCTACGAGCAGTACTTC,CSVESLGLAGSYEQYF
TRBV9,-,-,TRBJ2-2,TGTGCCAGCAGCGGCACAGGGCCCGGGGAGCTGTTTTTT,CASSGTGPGELFF
TRBV5-1,TRBD2,-,TRBJ2-3,TGCGCCAGCAGCTTGGGGCTAGCGGGAGGGGCAGATACGCAGTATTTT,CASSLGLAGGADTQYF
TRBV5-4,-,-,TRBJ1-2,TGTGCCAGCAGCTTCCGCGGGAGGGATGGCTACACCTTC,CASSFRGRDGYTF
TRBV7-3,TRBD1,-,TRBJ2-3,TGTGCCAGCAGCTCCCAGGGGGCCGGCACAGATACGCAGTATTTT,CASSSQGAGTDTQYF
TRBV7-8,TRBD2,-,TRBJ2-7,TGTGCCAGCAGCTTAGGGCTAGCGGGAGGGCCGGGGCCCTACGAGCAGTACTTC,CASSLGLAGGPGPYEQYF
TRBV6-6,-,-,TRBJ2-7,TGTGCCAGCAGTACGGGGCGTTTGGAGCAGTACTTC,CASSTGRLEQYF
TRBV25-1,-,-,TRBJ2-2,TGTGCCAGCAGTGAATGGCGGGGGCCCGGGGAGCTGTTTTTT,CASSEWRGPGELFF
TRBV5-1,TRBD1,-,TRBJ1-1,TGCGCCAGCAGCGACAGGACAGGCGGGTTTGGCACTGAAGCTTTCTTT,CASSDRTGGFGTEAFF
TRBV11-2,-,-,TRBJ2-1,TGTGCCAGCAGCTTAGCTCGACAGAAGATAAGTGAGCAGTTCTTC,CASSLARQKISEQFF
TRBV5-1,TRBD2,-,TRBJ2-7,TGCGCCAGCAGCTCCGGACTAGCGGGAGGGCCGAGCTCCTACGAGCAGTACTTC,CASSSGLAGGPSSYEQYF
TRBV7-9,TRBD1,-,TRBJ1-2,TGTGCCAGCAGCCCTACGGGACAGAACTATGGCTACACCTTC,CASSPTGQNYGYTF
TRBV5-1,-,-,TRBJ2-2,TGCGCCAGCAGCCTGGAGGGTATCCCTTACACCGGGGAGCTGTTTTTT,CASSLEGIPYTGELFF
TRBV27,-,-,TRBJ1-4,TGTGCCAGCAGTTTTACAGGGATGGGTAATGAAAAACTGTTTTTT,CASSFTGMGNEKLFF
TRBV18,-,-,TRBJ2-7,TGTGCCAGCTCACCACAGGGTCAGGGATACTCCTACGAGCAGTACTTC,CASSPQGQGYSYEQYF
TRBV15,-,-,TRBJ1-1,TGTGCCACCAGCAGAGTAGGAGTCCTGAACACTGAAGCTTTCTTT,CATSRVGVLNTEAFF
TRBV5-4,TRBD2,-,TRBJ2-7,TGTGCCAGCAGCTTGGAGGCGGGAGTTTACGAGCAGTACTTC,CASSLEAGVYEQYF
TRBV9,-,once,TRBJ2-5,TGTGCCAGCAGCAGCCCTCCGGGGGAGACCCAGTACTTC,CASSSPPGETQYF
TRBV11-2,TRBD1,-,TRBJ1-1,TGTGCCAGCAGCTTAGGAGACAGGGATGGGAAAGCTTTCTTT,CASSLGDRDGKAFF
TRBV5-4,-,-,TRBJ2-2,TGTGCCAGTTCGCGGGGGAACACCGGGGAGCTGTTTTTT,CASSRGNTGELFF
TRBV28,-,-,TRBJ1-2,TGTGCCTACTATGCCGGTGTGGGTGGCTACACCTTC,CAYYAGVGGYTF